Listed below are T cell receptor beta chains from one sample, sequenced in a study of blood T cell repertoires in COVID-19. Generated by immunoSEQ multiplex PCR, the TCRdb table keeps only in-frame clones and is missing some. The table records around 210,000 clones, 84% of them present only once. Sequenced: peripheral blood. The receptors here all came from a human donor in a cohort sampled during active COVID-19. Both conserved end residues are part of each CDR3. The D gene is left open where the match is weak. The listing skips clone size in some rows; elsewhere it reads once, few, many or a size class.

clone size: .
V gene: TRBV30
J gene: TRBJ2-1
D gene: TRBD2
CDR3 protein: CAWRGLAGTNEQFF
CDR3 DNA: TGTGCCTGGAGGGGACTAGCGGGCACCAATGAGCAGTTCTTC

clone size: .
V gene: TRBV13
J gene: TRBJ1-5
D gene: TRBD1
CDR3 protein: CASSSGQGASPQHF
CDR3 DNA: TGTGCCAGCAGCTCTGGACAGGGTGCCTCGCCCCAGCATTTT

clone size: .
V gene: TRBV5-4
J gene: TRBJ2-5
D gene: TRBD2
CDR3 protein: CASSFSAGGETQYF
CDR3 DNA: TGTGCCAGCAGCTTTTCAGCGGGAGGAGAGACCCAGTACTTC

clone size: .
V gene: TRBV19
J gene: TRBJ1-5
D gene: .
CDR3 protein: CASSIPHGRADGNQPQHF
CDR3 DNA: TGTGCCAGTAGTATCCCCCACGGGCGGGCGGATGGCAATCAGCCCCAGCATTTT

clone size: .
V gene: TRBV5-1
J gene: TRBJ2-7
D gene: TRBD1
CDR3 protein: CASSLGQGGYEQYF
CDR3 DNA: TGCGCCAGCAGCTTGGGACAGGGTGGCTACGAGCAGTACTTC

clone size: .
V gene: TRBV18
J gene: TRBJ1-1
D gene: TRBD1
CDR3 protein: CASLGQGAVRTEAFF
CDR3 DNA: TGTGCCAGCTTGGGACAGGGGGCGGTTCGTACTGAAGCTTTCTTT

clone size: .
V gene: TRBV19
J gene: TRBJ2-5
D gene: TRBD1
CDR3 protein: CASTTGTGGSKTQYF
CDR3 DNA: TGTGCCAGTACCACCGGGACAGGGGGCTCTAAGACCCAGTACTTC

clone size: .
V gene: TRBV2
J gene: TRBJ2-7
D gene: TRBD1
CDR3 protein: CAKGQEAYEQYF
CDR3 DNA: TGTGCCAAGGGACAGGAGGCCTACGAGCAGTACTTC

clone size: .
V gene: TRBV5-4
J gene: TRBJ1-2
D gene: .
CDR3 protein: CASSLGASYGYTF
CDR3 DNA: TGTGCCAGCAGCCTAGGAGCGTCTTATGGCTACACCTTC

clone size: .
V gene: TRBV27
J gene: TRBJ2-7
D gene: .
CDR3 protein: CASSFSGVSPPHEQYF
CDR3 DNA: TGTGCCAGCAGTTTCTCGGGAGTCAGTCCCCCCCACGAGCAGTACTTC

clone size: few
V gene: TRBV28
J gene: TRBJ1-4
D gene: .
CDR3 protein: CASSLNPRPNEKLFF
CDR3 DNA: TGTGCCAGCAGTTTAAATCCGAGGCCGAATGAAAAACTGTTTTTT

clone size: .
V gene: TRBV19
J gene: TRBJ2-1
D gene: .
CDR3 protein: CASTRGGRTLANEQFF
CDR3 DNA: TGTGCCAGTACCCGAGGTGGGCGTACCCTAGCCAATGAGCAGTTCTTC

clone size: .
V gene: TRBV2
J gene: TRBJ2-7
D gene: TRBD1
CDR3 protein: CASSFRDRDLVVVQDEQYF
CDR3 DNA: TGTGCCAGCAGCTTCCGGGACAGGGACTTAGTTGTTGTTCAGGACGAGCAGTACTTC

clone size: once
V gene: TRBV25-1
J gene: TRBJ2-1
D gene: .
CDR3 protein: CASRVHPSTSNNEQFF
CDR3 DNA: TGTGCCAGCAGGGTCCACCCATCGACAAGTAACAATGAGCAGTTCTTC

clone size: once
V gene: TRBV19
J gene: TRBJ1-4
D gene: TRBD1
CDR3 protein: CATRTGTGASGEKLFF
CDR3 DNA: TGTGCCACTAGAACCGGGACAGGGGCGAGCGGTGAAAAACTGTTTTTT

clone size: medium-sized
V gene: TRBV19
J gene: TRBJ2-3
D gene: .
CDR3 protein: CATADSLTDTQYF
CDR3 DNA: TGTGCCACTGCTGACAGTCTCACAGATACGCAGTATTTT

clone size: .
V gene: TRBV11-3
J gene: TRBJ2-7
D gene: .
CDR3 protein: CASSPPGEQYF
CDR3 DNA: TGTGCCAGCAGCCCCCCGGGGGAGCAGTACTTC

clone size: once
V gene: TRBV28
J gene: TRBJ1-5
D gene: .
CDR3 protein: CASSSQGAGNQPQHF
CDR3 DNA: TGTGCCAGCAGCTCACAGGGCGCGGGCAATCAGCCCCAGCATTTT

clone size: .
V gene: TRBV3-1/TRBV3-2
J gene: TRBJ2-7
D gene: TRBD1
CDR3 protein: CASSRPPGQGSEQYF
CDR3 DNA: TGTGCCAGCAGCAGACCTCCGGGACAGGGTTCCGAGCAGTACTTC

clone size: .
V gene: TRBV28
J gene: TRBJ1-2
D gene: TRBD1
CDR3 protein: CASSLDRFHYGYTF
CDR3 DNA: TGTGCCAGCAGTTTGGACAGGTTCCACTATGGCTACACCTTC

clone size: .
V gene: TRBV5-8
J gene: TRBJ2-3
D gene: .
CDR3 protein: CASSLGQHSISTDTQYF
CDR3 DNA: TGTGCCAGCAGCTTGGGACAGCATTCGATTAGCACAGATACGCAGTATTTT

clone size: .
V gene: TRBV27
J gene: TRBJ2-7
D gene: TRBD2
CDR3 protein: CASSPTASGIGEQYF
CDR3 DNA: TGTGCCAGCAGTCCCACTGCTAGCGGGATTGGTGAGCAGTACTTC

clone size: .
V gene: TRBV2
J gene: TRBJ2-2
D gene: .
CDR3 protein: CASSDDSNTGELFF
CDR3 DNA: TGTGCCAGCAGTGACGACAGTAACACCGGGGAGCTGTTTTTT

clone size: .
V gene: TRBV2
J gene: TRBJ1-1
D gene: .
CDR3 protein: CASGRPTGGTEAFF
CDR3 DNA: TGTGCCAGCGGCCGTCCCACGGGGGGCACTGAAGCTTTCTTT

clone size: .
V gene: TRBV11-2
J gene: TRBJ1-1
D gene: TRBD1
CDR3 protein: CASSLTGGTEAFF
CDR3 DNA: TGTGCCAGCAGCTTAACAGGGGGCACTGAAGCTTTCTTT

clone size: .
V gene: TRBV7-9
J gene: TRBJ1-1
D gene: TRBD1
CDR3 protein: CASSSFGRGQGGTEAFF
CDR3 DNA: TGTGCCAGCAGCTCGTTCGGAAGGGGACAGGGGGGAACTGAAGCTTTCTTT

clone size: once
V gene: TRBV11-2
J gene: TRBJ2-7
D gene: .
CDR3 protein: CASSLAGKGGSYEQYF
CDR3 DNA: TGTGCCAGCAGCTTAGCCGGGAAAGGGGGTTCCTACGAGCAGTACTTC

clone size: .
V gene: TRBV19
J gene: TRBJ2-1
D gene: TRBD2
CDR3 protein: CASSTGTSGHNEQFF
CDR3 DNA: TGTGCCAGTAGCACCGGGACTAGCGGTCACAATGAGCAGTTCTTC

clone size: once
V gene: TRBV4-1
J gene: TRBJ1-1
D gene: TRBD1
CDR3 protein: CASSPQGAGEAFF
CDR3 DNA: TGCGCCAGCAGCCCCCAGGGGGCGGGCGAAGCTTTCTTT

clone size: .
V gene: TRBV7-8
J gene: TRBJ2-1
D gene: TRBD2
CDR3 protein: CASSPSASGENNEQFF
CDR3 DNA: TGTGCCAGCAGCCCTAGCGCTAGCGGGGAAAACAATGAGCAGTTCTTC

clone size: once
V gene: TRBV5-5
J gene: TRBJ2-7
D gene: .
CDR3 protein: CASSVSRRATYEQYF
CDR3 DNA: TGTGCCAGCAGCGTTAGCCGACGTGCAACCTACGAGCAGTACTTC

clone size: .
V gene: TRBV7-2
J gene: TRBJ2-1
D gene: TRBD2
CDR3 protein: CASSFAAGGSYYEQFF
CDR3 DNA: TGTGCCAGCAGCTTCGCGGCGGGAGGCAGTTACTATGAGCAGTTCTTC

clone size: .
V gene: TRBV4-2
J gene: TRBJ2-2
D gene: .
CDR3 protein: CASSPFLARIEHSGELFF
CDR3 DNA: TGTGCCAGCAGCCCCTTCCTAGCGAGGATCGAACATTCCGGGGAGCTGTTTTTT